These 26 T cell receptor beta chains originate from one sample sequenced in a study of CD8 T cells in Susac syndrome (dated by TCRdb to the late 2010s). The library came from the immunoSEQ multiplex PCR assay. RNA was extracted using the RNeasy kit, and roughly 0.5 to 1 microgram was reverse transcribed with random hexamers. Using fastp trimming at Q25 and MiXCR clonotype assembly, TCRdb reanalyzed the public sequencing data and kept in-frame beta chains. Each entry merges the rows of one CDR3 protein and shows their most common DNA and genes. The sample data list roughly 80,000 distinct CDR3 sequences, and 90% to 95% of these were observed just once. The ten largest clones take up around 0.49% of the sample. The sample taken for sequencing was CD8+ T cells from PBMCs. Source of these receptors: a human donor with multiple sclerosis.

J is TRBJ2-1 and V is TRBV28; 8 positions agree with TRBD1. CDR1 is MDHEN and CDR2 is SYDVKM in the germline V gene. V shed 2 bases, J shed 9 bases, and the junction held 9 bases outside the gene matches. The CDR3 extends over 15 amino acids. CDR3 sequence reads: CASSLLAGGWVEQFF. CDR3 coding DNA: TGTGCCAGCAGTTTACTGGCAGGGGGCTGGGTTGAGCAGTTCTTC.

V and J are TRBV27 and TRBJ2-7; 8 nucleotides agree with TRBD2. Trimming at V came to 4 bases and at J to 12 bases, leaving 5 bases not matched to a gene. Germline V lookup: CDR1 MNHEY, CDR2 SMNVEV (reference sequence). The CDR3 loop spans 11 amino acids. The CDR3: CASSSGTRGYF. In nucleotides, the CDR3 is TGTGCCAGCAGTTCCGGGACTAGAGGGTACTTC.

Points on this clonotype: Germline and junction disagree at one end, which may indicate a read error. The chain joins TRBV28 to TRBJ1-2; perhaps TRBD1 as D (6 bases). This CDR3 is built from 13 residues. CDR1 MDHEN and CDR2 SYDVKM come from the germline V gene. CDR3 nucleotide sequence: TGTGCCAGCAGTTTGTTAGACTTTGAGGGACATTTCTTC. Encoded protein: CASSLLDFEGHFF.

The chain couples TRBV6-1 to TRBJ2-7; D is unclear. This CDR3 is built from 12 residues. Germline lookup yields CDR1 MNHNS and CDR2 SASEGT. Deletions cut 6 bases from V and 6 bases from J, with 12 bases between. The CDR3 bases are TGTGCCAGCAGAAACAGTAGCCCCGAGCAGTACTTC. This codes for CASRNSSPEQYF.

This clonotype was recorded once. The chain links TRBV6-1 to TRBJ1-1; 10 bases are shared with TRBD1. Germline trimming cut 5 bases from V and 0 bases from J; bases unmatched to any gene: 9. Germline CDR1 MNHNS, CDR2 SASEGT. The CDR3 consists of 17 residues. This chain's CDR3 is CASSPPGQGMMNTEAFF. The CDR3 region has the DNA TGTGCCAGCAGTCCGCCGGGACAGGGGATGATGAACACTGAAGCTTTCTTT.

This chain joins TRBV5-1 and TRBJ1-1; the D gene is possibly TRBD1 (6 bases). Germline lookup yields CDR1 SGHRS and CDR2 YFSETQ. This CDR3 is built from 15 residues. V lost 3 bases and J lost 1, with 13 bases in between. The CDR3 bases are TGCGCCAGCAGCTGGACCGGGACACCGAACACTGAAGCTTTCTTT. Translating it yields CASSWTGTPNTEAFF. The full variable domain, completed using reference TRBV5-1 and TRBJ1-1, is KAGVTQTPRYLIKTRGQQVTLSCSPISGHRSVSWYQQTPGQGLQFLFEYFSETQRNKGNFPGRFSGRQFSNSRSEMNVSTLELGDSALYLCASSWTGTPNTEAFFGQGTRLTVV.

The chain links TRBV9 to TRBJ2-3; TRBD1 or TRBD2 may be the D gene (6 bases each). The germline gives CDR1 SGDLS, CDR2 YYNGEE. The CDR3 consists of 17 residues. V was pared by 4 bases and J by 3 bases, with 21 bases between. The DNA of the CDR3 is TGTGCCAGCAGCACTCCTACCCAGCAGGGGAGGACAGATACGCAGTATTTT. Translated: CASSTPTQQGRTDTQYF.

This rearrangement joins TRBV12-3 or TRBV12-4 to TRBJ2-1, with 8 bases matching TRBD1. This CDR3 spans 15 amino acids. J lost 6 bases, V lost 5 bases, and 9 bases had no gene match. The CDR3 nucleotides read TGTGCCAGCAGTCCCCGGGACAGGCCCCGCAATGAGCAGTTCTTC. Its translation is CASSPRDRPRNEQFF.

The rearrangement joins TRBV7-9 to TRBJ1-2; a possible D gene is TRBD1 (6 bases). This CDR3 is 16 amino acids long. Per germline, CDR1 SEHNR and CDR2 FQNEAQ (reference sequence). With 2 bases removed from V and 2 bases from J, the gap between germline ends came to 15 bases. This CDR3 reads CASSLPTGQSNYGYTF. In DNA, the CDR3 is TGTGCCAGCAGCTTACCCACGGGACAATCCAACTATGGCTACACCTTC.

The chain couples TRBV2 to TRBJ2-3; D gene ambiguous. Trimming pared 8 bases from V and 1 base from J, leaving 13 bases between. Germline V gene lookup returns CDR1 SNHLY and CDR2 FYNNEI. This CDR3 has 14 amino acids. The CDR3 loop reads CASLVVAGTDTQYF. CDR3 nucleotide sequence: TGTGCCAGCCTCGTAGTAGCCGGCACAGATACGCAGTATTTT. The full variable domain, completed using reference TRBV2 and TRBJ2-3, is EPEVTQTPSHQVTQMGQEVILRCVPISNHLYFYWYRQILGQKVEFLVSFYNNEISEKSEIFDDQFSVERPDGSNFTLKIRSTKLEDSAMYFCASLVVAGTDTQYFGPGTRLTVL.

In its sample, this clonotype was seen once. The CDR3 DNA reads TGTGCCTGGTACCCCGAGACCGGGCGTCCCTACCAAGAGACCCAGTACTTC. Translating it yields CAWYPETGRPYQETQYF. V gene TRBV30 combines with J gene TRBJ2-5; D is unresolved. Trimming pared 5 bases from V and 0 bases from J, leaving 22 bases between. The germline V gene has CDR1 GTSNPN and CDR2 SVGIG (reference sequence). CDR3 length equals 17 residues.

The genes are TRBV20-1 and TRBJ1-2; no clear D. CDR1 is DFQATT and CDR2 is SNEGSKA in the germline V gene (reference sequence). This CDR3 spans 11 amino acids. Trimming removed 6 bases from V and 2 bases from J, with 7 bases in between. The CDR3 sequence is CSAKDNYGYTF. The CDR3 DNA follows: TGCAGTGCGAAAGACAACTATGGCTACACCTTC.

The chain carries TRBV5-1 and TRBJ1-1; weak D call: TRBD1 (5 bases). Trimming removed 1 base at V and 6 bases at J, with 7 bases between. The CDR3 is 12 residues long. Germline assignment: CDR1 SGHRS and CDR2 YFSETQ. The CDR3 spells CASSLQGPEAFF. CDR3 DNA: TGCGCCAGCAGCTTGCAGGGCCCTGAAGCTTTCTTT.

This chain joins TRBV13 and TRBJ2-1; D is unresolved. Germline-derived CDR1 and CDR2 are PRHDT and FYEKMQ (reference sequence). This CDR3 contains 14 residues. Trimming removed 6 bases at V and 7 bases at J, with 16 bases between. The CDR3 DNA is TGTGCCAGCAGTCCAACCCTAAGGTTGAATGAGCAGTTCTTC. It yields the protein CASSPTLRLNEQFF.

The V and J genes are TRBV7-9 and TRBJ2-6, with 8 positions matching TRBD2. J was trimmed by 2 bases and V by 4 bases; bases with no gene match: 1. The CDR3 totals 15 residues. The germline V gene encodes CDR1 SEHNR and CDR2 FQNEAQ (reference sequence). CDR3 in DNA: TGTGCCAGCAGCTCGGGGGGGCCTGGGGCCAACGTCCTGACTTTC. Amino acid sequence: CASSSGGPGANVLTF.

The chain employs TRBV27 and TRBJ2-5; D possibly corresponds to TRBD2 (5 bases). The CDR3 contains 15 residues. Germline CDR1 reads MNHEY; CDR2 reads SMNVEV (reference sequence). V dropped 5 bases and J dropped 1 base, with 14 bases sitting between them. The CDR3 spells CASSHRRSGQETQYF. CDR3 coding DNA: TGTGCCAGCAGTCACCGTCGGAGCGGCCAAGAGACCCAGTACTTC.

This clonotype was recorded once. This chain connects TRBV4-3 to TRBJ1-1, with D possibly TRBD1 on 6 matching bases. Between the trimmed V and J ends, which lost 1 base and 4 bases, there was a span of 22 bases. Germline V CDR1 and CDR2: LGHNA, YSLEER. There are 18 residues in the CDR3. The CDR3 is CASSQAFPLDTGATEAFF. The CDR3 DNA sequence: TGCGCCAGCAGCCAAGCATTCCCTTTAGATACGGGGGCCACTGAAGCTTTCTTT.

CDR3: CASSSVGFLAGELFF. CDR3 DNA: TGTGCCAGCAGCTCAGTGGGGTTTTTGGCCGGGGAGCTGTTTTTT. The V call is TRBV9, the J call TRBJ2-2, with D hard to call. V lost 4 bases and J lost 6, with 16 bases in between. The V gene's germline CDR1 is SGDLS and CDR2 YYNGEE. There are 15 residues in the CDR3.

This clonotype came up a few times. The chain combines TRBV20-1 with TRBJ1-1; 9 bases agree with TRBD1. Germline CDR1 DFQATT, CDR2 SNEGSKA (reference sequence). Trimming at V came to 6 bases and at J to 8 bases, leaving 10 bases not matched to a gene. The CDR3 is 13 amino acids. The CDR3 is CSAKQGAATEAFF. CDR3 DNA sequence: TGCAGTGCGAAACAGGGGGCGGCTACCGAAGCTTTCTTT.

This clonotype has just one count. This sequence joins TRBV19 and TRBJ2-7; D is unclear. V dropped 3 bases and J dropped 6 bases, with 15 bases sitting between them. There are 14 residues in the CDR3. Germline loops: CDR1 LNHDA, CDR2 SQIVND (reference sequence). CDR3 sequence (DNA): TGTGCCAGTAGTATGGGCCCAAACCCCCTCGAGCAGTACTTC. Residues: CASSMGPNPLEQYF.

The chain uses TRBV28 and TRBJ2-3; D is ambiguous. Between the trimmed V and J ends, which lost 1 base and 0 bases, there was a span of 14 bases. Germline V CDR1 and CDR2: MDHEN, SYDVKM. This CDR3 is 17 amino acids long. CDR3 sequence: CASSLLQPASSTDTQYF. The CDR3 nucleotides read TGTGCCAGCAGTTTATTGCAACCAGCTTCGAGCACAGATACGCAGTATTTT.

The chain employs TRBV2 and TRBJ2-5; D remains unclear. The germline V gene encodes CDR1 SNHLY and CDR2 FYNNEI. This CDR3 spans 15 amino acids. Trimming removed 4 bases from V and 3 bases from J, with 15 bases in between. CDR3 in DNA: TGTGCCAGCAGTGGGGCCTTGGACGCAAAAGAGACCCAGTACTTC. Protein sequence: CASSGALDAKETQYF.

The chain is built from TRBV7-2 and TRBJ2-7; 9 bases match TRBD2. The CDR3 consists of 15 residues. V lost 2 bases, J lost 3 bases, and 5 bases stayed unmatched. Germline CDR1 is SGHTA and CDR2 is FQGNSA. The CDR3 coding sequence is TGTGCCAGCAGCTTACTAGCGGGACGATACTACGAGCAGTACTTC. This translates into CASSLLAGRYYEQYF. The whole variable domain, remainder taken from reference TRBV7-2 and TRBJ2-7, is GAGVSQSPSNKVTEKGKDVELRCDPISGHTALYWYRQSLGQGLEFLIYFQGNSAPDKSGLPSDRFSAERTGGSVSTLTIQRTQQEDSAVYLCASSLLAGRYYEQYFGPGTRLTVT.

The chain is built from TRBV12-3 or TRBV12-4 and TRBJ1-2; no definite D call. CDR3 length: 12 amino acids. V lost 10 bases, J lost 8 bases, and 17 bases lay in between. The CDR3 nucleotides read TGTGCCACCACCACTACGGGGAGGGGCTACACCTTC. Translation gives CATTTTGRGYTF.

The chain couples TRBV10-1 to TRBJ2-5; TRBD1 matches 8 bases. From germline, CDR1 is WNHNN and CDR2 SYGVQD (reference sequence). V lost 9 bases and J lost 3; bases outside the gene matches: 6. This CDR3 spans 13 amino acids. The CDR3 nucleotides are TGCGCCAGGGACAGGGAGATTAAAGAGACCCAGTACTTC. This codes for CARDREIKETQYF.

The CDR3 bases are TGCGCCAGCCGCTACCTCGTAGCGGGAGGCCAAGAGACCCAGTACTTC. It is translated as CASRYLVAGGQETQYF. The chain is built from TRBV5-1 and TRBJ2-5, with 10 bases lining up with TRBD2. The V gene's germline CDR1 is SGHRS and CDR2 YFSETQ. J lost 1 base, V lost 7 bases, and 10 bases had no gene match. The CDR3 consists of 16 residues.